This record covers a single TCR beta chain. Its antigen remains unidentified. The data were produced by immunoSEQ multiplex PCR, yet TCRdb's version contains in-frame clones alone and is incomplete. The sample contains about 1.5 million clones, over 95% of which appear only once. The sample belongs to a study of shared clonotypes between healthy human individuals. The CDR3 loop spans 14 amino acids. V lost 3 bases, J lost 0 bases, and 6 bases lay in between. Germline lookup yields CDR1 SGHVT and CDR2 SQSDAQ. Investigators divided CD4+ cells into CD45RA+ naive and CD45RA-negative memory subsets. Study-wide findings and caveats: The authors sampled blood alone, and tissue repertoires likely differ. How much donors shared clonotypes was expected to be affected by sequencing depth.

The sequence was collected from a man in his thirties or forties in good health. This chain connects TRBV7-4 to TRBJ2-1; no reliable D call. Sample: naive CD4+ T cells sorted from blood. Subset of the sample: CD45RA+ positively selected. In DNA form, the CDR3 reads TGTGCCAGCAGCTTCTGGAGCTCCTACAATGAGCAGTTCTTC. Translation: CASSFWSSYNEQFF.